One and the same sample provided the 22 T cell receptor beta chains below, sequenced in a study of cytomegalovirus exposure and HLA in healthy donors. 13 Jbeta primers and 60 Vbeta primers were used for the PCR. Profiling relied on immunoSEQ multiplex PCR, and the TCRdb table lists in-frame clones only, not all of them. The sample records about 140,000 clones, roughly 8.8% being singletons. Sample: PBMCs. Receptors were obtained from a woman aged 40 to 50 in good health and CMV-seropositive.

The V gene is TRBV2, the J gene TRBJ2-3; no clear D. This CDR3 spans 11 amino acids. V gave up 5 bases and J gave up 4 bases, with 4 bases separating them. Germline V gene lookup returns CDR1 SNHLY and CDR2 FYNNEI. The chain's CDR3 is CASSIADTQYF. The CDR3 DNA reads TGTGCCAGCAGTATAGCAGATACGCAGTATTTT. The whole variable domain, remainder taken from reference TRBV2 and TRBJ2-3, is EPEVTQTPSHQVTQMGQEVILRCVPISNHLYFYWYRQILGQKVEFLVSFYNNEISEKSEIFDDQFSVERPDGSNFTLKIRSTKLEDSAMYFCASSIADTQYFGPGTRLTVL.

The CDR3 sequence: CASSPQMGAQTQYF. The CDR3 DNA reads as TGTGCCAGCAGCCCCCAGATGGGGGCGCAGACCCAGTACTTC. The rearrangement links TRBV9 to TRBJ2-5, with D possibly being TRBD1 (6 bases). Trimming took off 4 bases at V and 6 bases at J, with 16 bases between the two ends. The CDR3 is made up of 14 amino acids. Per germline, CDR1 SGDLS and CDR2 YYNGEE.

The chain joins TRBV6-1 to TRBJ2-7; the D is unclear. Looked up from germline, CDR1 is MNHNS and CDR2 is SASEGT. The V end was cut by 1 base, the J end by 4 bases, with 14 bases between. This CDR3 contains 15 residues. In nucleotides, the CDR3 is TGTGCCAGCAGTGAAGGAACGAGCGACCTGTACGAGCAGTACTTC. Translating gives CASSEGTSDLYEQYF.

The chain recombines TRBV29-1 with TRBJ1-2; TRBD1 matches 12 bases. The ends lost 1 base at V and 7 bases at J; junction bases unmatched: 10. The germline V gene has CDR1 SQVTM and CDR2 ANQGSEA. This CDR3 is built from 16 residues. CDR3 residues: CSVEGAPGQGAGGYTF. CDR3 coding DNA: TGCAGCGTTGAAGGTGCCCCGGGACAGGGGGCGGGTGGCTACACCTTC.

A remark on this clone: Other nucleotide sequences from this sample produce the same CDR3. As DNA, the CDR3 is TGTGCCAGCAGTTTATTAGCGGTGAAGACCCAGTACTTC. Amino acids: CASSLLAVKTQYF. This chain connects TRBV28 to TRBJ2-5, with TRBD2 as a possible D gene (6 bases). The CDR3 runs 13 residues. V was shortened by 1 base and J by 6 bases, with 9 bases between the two germline ends. The V gene's germline CDR1 is MDHEN and CDR2 SYDVKM.

This chain joins TRBV6-6 and TRBJ1-4; D perhaps matches TRBD1 (6 bases). CDR1 is MNHNY and CDR2 is SVGAGI in the germline V gene (reference sequence). V dropped 3 bases and J dropped 3 bases, with 11 bases sitting between them. The CDR3 runs 15 residues. The DNA of the CDR3 is TGTGCCAGCAGTTATTGGGGGACATCTAATGAAAAACTGTTTTTT. Protein product: CASSYWGTSNEKLFF.

This clone has only a few counts. The gene calls are TRBV11-2 and TRBJ2-3, with 14 positions matching TRBD2. In germline, CDR1 is SGHAT, CDR2 FQNNGV. V shed 5 bases and J 4 bases; nucleotides not matched to a gene: 14. This CDR3 has 19 amino acids. This CDR3 reads CASSKHMRTSGGRADTQYF. Here the CDR3 DNA reads TGTGCCAGCAGCAAACACATGAGGACTAGCGGGGGGAGGGCAGATACGCAGTATTTT.

This clone was observed a few times. The chain is built from TRBV19 and TRBJ2-1; 12 nucleotides align to TRBD2. J gave up 6 bases and V 6 bases, and 9 bases lay outside the gene matches. The V gene's germline CDR1 is LNHDA and CDR2 SQIVND (reference sequence). The CDR3 is 16 amino acids. The chain's CDR3 is CASSHLLAGGTNEQFF. CDR3 nucleotides: TGTGCCAGTAGCCATCTGCTAGCGGGGGGGACCAATGAGCAGTTCTTC.

V is TRBV11-3 and J is TRBJ2-3; 9 positions match TRBD2. CDR1 and CDR2 (germline): SGHNT, YENEEA. This CDR3 has 16 residues. The V and J ends lost 5 bases and 0 bases, in that order; junction bases with no gene match: 6. The CDR3 loop reads CASSTGLARSTDTQYF. The CDR3, as DNA: TGTGCCAGCAGCACCGGACTAGCGCGAAGCACAGATACGCAGTATTTT. Supplemented by reference TRBV11-3 and TRBJ2-3, the full variable domain reads EAGVVQSPRYKIIEKKQPVAFWCNPISGHNTLYWYLQNLGQGPELLIRYENEEAVDDSQLPKDRFSAERLKGVDSTLKIQPAELGDSAVYLCASSTGLARSTDTQYFGPGTRLTVL.

The chain joins TRBV15 to TRBJ2-2; weak D call: TRBD1 (6 bases). There are 16 residues in the CDR3. The germline gives CDR1 LNHNV, CDR2 YYDKDF (reference sequence). Trimming left V 0 bases short and J 3 bases short, with 11 bases between. The CDR3 here is CATSRDRGEDTGELFF. The DNA for the CDR3 is TGTGCCACCAGCAGAGACAGGGGAGAGGACACCGGGGAGCTGTTTTTT.

This chain joins TRBV2 and TRBJ2-7; weak D call: TRBD1 (6 bases). Germline V gene sequence: CDR1 SNHLY, CDR2 FYNNEI. The V end was cut by 2 bases, the J end by 6 bases, with 17 bases between. The CDR3 is 15 amino acids. The CDR3 protein is CASSELGQGSSEQYF. CDR3 nucleotide sequence: TGTGCCAGCAGTGAATTGGGACAAGGGAGCTCCGAGCAGTACTTC.

The J gene is TRBJ1-2, the V gene TRBV7-8, with D tentatively TRBD1 (6 bases). The germline CDR1 and CDR2 sequences are SGHVS and FQNEAQ. Trimming removed 1 base at V and 6 bases at J, with 15 bases between. The CDR3 is 15 residues long. The CDR3 sequence is CASSLGNPGADGYTF. In nucleotides, the CDR3 is TGTGCCAGCAGCTTAGGAAACCCAGGGGCGGATGGCTACACCTTC.

The V and J genes are TRBV7-2 and TRBJ1-1, with D possibly TRBD1 on 6 matching bases. The CDR3 totals 14 residues. Per germline, CDR1 SGHTA and CDR2 FQGNSA. V was shortened by 3 bases and J by 5 bases, with 13 bases between the two germline ends. DNA for the CDR3: TGTGCCAGCAGCTTGGGGGGGCGAGCAACTGAAGCTTTCTTT. Translation: CASSLGGRATEAFF.

The chain has TRBV18 and TRBJ1-4, with D unresolved. CDR1 is KGHSH, CDR2 LQKENI, per germline. CDR3 length: 14 amino acids. V was clipped by 4 bases and J by 5 bases, with 11 bases between them. CDR3 in DNA: TGTGCCAGCTCACTTCTGAGCGGCAATGAAAAACTGTTTTTT. It is translated as CASSLLSGNEKLFF.

A single count supports this clone. This chain connects TRBV5-1 to TRBJ2-3; 16 bases map to TRBD2. V dropped 4 bases and J dropped 1; count of bases not matched to a gene: 3. Germline-derived CDR1 and CDR2 are SGHRS and YFSETQ. This CDR3 is 17 amino acids long. Written as DNA, the CDR3 is TGCGCCAGCAGCCGGGGACTAGCGGGAGGGGGCACAGATACGCAGTATTTT. This codes for CASSRGLAGGGTDTQYF. The full variable domain, its missing parts supplied by reference TRBV5-1 and TRBJ2-3, is KAGVTQTPRYLIKTRGQQVTLSCSPISGHRSVSWYQQTPGQGLQFLFEYFSETQRNKGNFPGRFSGRQFSNSRSEMNVSTLELGDSALYLCASSRGLAGGGTDTQYFGPGTRLTVL.

This clone appeared a few times. V and J are TRBV6-1 and TRBJ1-5, with 7 nucleotides matching TRBD1. The CDR3 is made up of 15 amino acids. Trimming took 8 bases from V and 4 from J; bases not matched to a gene: 11. Germline lookup yields CDR1 MNHNS and CDR2 SASEGT. CDR3 sequence: CASDLYRGPNQPQHF. The CDR3 nucleotides read TGTGCCAGCGATCTCTACAGGGGCCCTAATCAGCCCCAGCATTTT.

The rearrangement links TRBV6-4 to TRBJ2-2; possibly TRBD2 for D (5 bases). Germline loops: CDR1 MRHNA, CDR2 SNTAGT. The CDR3 contains 14 residues. V was trimmed by 3 bases and J by 7 bases, leaving 12 bases between them. CDR3 in amino acids: CASSEAVGSGELFF. DNA of the CDR3: TGTGCCAGCAGTGAAGCGGTTGGGAGCGGGGAGCTGTTTTTT.

CDR3 in amino acids: CATSRPPAVETQYF. The CDR3, as DNA: TGTGCCACCAGCAGACCCCCCGCGGTAGAGACCCAGTACTTC. The J gene is TRBJ2-5, the V gene TRBV15; D call uncertain. This CDR3 comprises 14 residues. The V and J ends lost 2 bases and 4 bases respectively, with 11 bases between them. The germline CDR1 and CDR2 sequences are LNHNV and YYDKDF (reference sequence).

Only a few counts were recorded for this clone. This sequence joins TRBV6-5 and TRBJ1-4, with a tentative D call TRBD1 (6 bases). The germline CDR1 and CDR2 sequences are MNHEY and SVGAGI. CDR3 length equals 14 residues. V lost 8 bases to trimming and J lost 3 bases, with 13 bases between them. CDR3: CASRLGGPNEKLFF. The CDR3 nucleotides are TGTGCCAGCCGCCTTGGGGGCCCTAATGAAAAACTGTTTTTT.

This clone was seen more than once but under ten times. The V call is TRBV7-2, the J call TRBJ2-4, with 9 nucleotides matching TRBD2. The germline V gene has CDR1 SGHTA and CDR2 FQGNSA. CDR3 length: 16 residues. The J segment lost 7 bases and the V segment lost 3 bases, leaving 10 bases of the junction unmatched. The CDR3 loop reads CASSFFGGGALNIQYF. CDR3 sequence (DNA): TGTGCCAGCAGCTTTTTCGGCGGGGGGGCTTTGAACATTCAGTACTTC.

The chain employs TRBV7-9 and TRBJ2-5; D is unclear. Between the trimmed V and J ends, which lost 2 bases and 5 bases, there was a span of 9 bases. This CDR3 has 13 residues. CDR1 and CDR2 from the germline V gene are SEHNR and FQNEAQ (reference sequence). The CDR3: CASSLIQFETQYF. CDR3 sequence (DNA): TGTGCCAGCAGCTTAATCCAATTTGAGACCCAGTACTTC.

This clone showed up just a few times. This specimen includes other DNA sequences encoding the same CDR3. The rearrangement joins TRBV19 to TRBJ2-5, with D possibly TRBD1 on 6 matching bases. The germline V gene encodes CDR1 LNHDA and CDR2 SQIVND (reference sequence). V lost 9 bases, J lost 0 bases, and 11 bases lay in between. CDR3 length equals 13 residues. As DNA, the CDR3 is TGTGCCAGCTCGAGGGGGAACCAAGAGACCCAGTACTTC. It is translated as CASSRGNQETQYF.